The 16 T cell receptor beta chains below come from one sample, sequenced in a study of cytomegalovirus exposure and HLA in healthy donors. 60 Vbeta and 13 Jbeta primers were used in PCR. Only in-frame clones appear in the TCRdb table, and some are missing; sequencing was by immunoSEQ multiplex PCR. This sample has around 150,000 clones, with over 65% found just once. Source material: PBMCs. These receptors originate from a man between 18 and 35 years old in good health and CMV-seropositive.

This clone was detected a few times. This chain connects TRBV4-2 to TRBJ1-1; 7 bases are a match to TRBD1. The CDR3 runs 14 residues. Germline V gene sequence: CDR1 LGHNA, CDR2 YNFKEQ. The J segment lost 2 bases and the V segment lost 4 bases, leaving 4 bases of the junction unmatched. CDR3 nucleotide sequence: TGTGCCAGCAGCCCAGGGGACAGCAACACTGAAGCTTTCTTT. Protein: CASSPGDSNTEAFF.

The gene calls are TRBV6-1 and TRBJ2-7; 8 bases are shared with TRBD2. The V gene's germline CDR1 is MNHNS and CDR2 SASEGT. The ends lost 4 bases at V and 0 bases at J; junction bases unmatched: 8. This CDR3 comprises 16 residues. CDR3 sequence: CASSVTSGAFSYEQYV. CDR3 coding DNA: TGTGCCAGCAGTGTCACTAGCGGAGCCTTCTCCTACGAGCAGTACGTC.

The V gene is TRBV19, the J gene TRBJ1-3; no clear D gene. The germline gives CDR1 LNHDA, CDR2 SQIVND (reference sequence). V gave up 1 base and J gave up 0 bases, with 13 bases separating them. The CDR3 totals 17 residues. In nucleotides, the CDR3 is TGTGCCAGTAGTATAGTCCCCTCAACTAGCTCTGGAAACACCATATATTTT. The encoded protein is CASSIVPSTSSGNTIYF.

Only a few counts were recorded for this clone. The chain joins TRBV7-9 to TRBJ2-1, with 10 bases lining up with TRBD2. The germline CDR1 and CDR2 sequences are SEHNR and FQNEAQ (reference sequence). The J segment lost 5 bases and the V segment lost 5 bases, leaving 9 bases of the junction unmatched. The CDR3 length is 16 residues. CDR3 in DNA: TGTGCCAGCAGCCCCTTAGCGGGGGGCCCACACAATGAGCAGTTCTTC. As protein: CASSPLAGGPHNEQFF.

The V gene is TRBV7-8, the J gene TRBJ1-5; D remains ambiguous. V was trimmed by 0 bases and J by 2 bases, leaving 11 bases between them. Germline CDR1 SGHVS, CDR2 FQNEAQ. The length of the CDR3 is 16 residues. This chain's CDR3 is CASSLAPGIGNQPQHF. In nucleotides, the CDR3 is TGTGCCAGCAGCTTAGCGCCGGGAATCGGCAATCAGCCCCAGCATTTT.

V gene TRBV6-1 combines with J gene TRBJ1-5; 8 bases fit TRBD1. Germline V CDR1 and CDR2: MNHNS, SASEGT. Losses at the gene ends were 5 bases for V and 4 bases for J; bases not matched to a gene: 4. This CDR3 has 14 amino acids. This chain's CDR3 is CASSFRGLNQPQHF. CDR3 nucleotide sequence: TGTGCCAGCAGTTTCAGGGGGCTTAATCAGCCCCAGCATTTT.

This clone was counted a single time. The V and J genes are TRBV11-3 and TRBJ2-1, with TRBD2 identical over 7 bases. Trimming took 0 bases from V and 8 from J; bases not matched to a gene: 10. Germline CDR1 reads SGHNT; CDR2 reads YENEEA. The CDR3 is 16 residues long. CDR3 sequence reads: CASSLEGRAGVDEQFF. CDR3 nucleotide sequence: TGTGCCAGCAGCTTAGAGGGGCGGGCGGGAGTCGATGAGCAGTTCTTC.

The chain employs TRBV2 and TRBJ1-2; 8 positions match TRBD1. The CDR3 runs to 13 residues. The J segment lost 3 bases and the V segment lost 4 bases, leaving 1 base of the junction unmatched. Germline V CDR1 and CDR2: SNHLY, FYNNEI. CDR3 loop: CASSGTGYYGYTF. Written as DNA, the CDR3 is TGTGCCAGCAGTGGGACAGGGTACTATGGCTACACCTTC. The full variable domain, completed using reference TRBV2 and TRBJ1-2, is EPEVTQTPSHQVTQMGQEVILRCVPISNHLYFYWYRQILGQKVEFLVSFYNNEISEKSEIFDDQFSVERPDGSNFTLKIRSTKLEDSAMYFCASSGTGYYGYTFGSGTRLTVV.

V is TRBV30 and J is TRBJ1-2; no definite D call. V was trimmed by 0 bases and J by 8 bases, leaving 13 bases between them. Germline V lookup: CDR1 GTSNPN, CDR2 SVGIG (reference sequence). The CDR3 runs 13 residues. This CDR3 is CAWSVRGPEGYTF. DNA of the CDR3: TGTGCCTGGAGTGTGCGGGGTCCCGAAGGCTACACCTTC.

The gene calls are TRBV13 and TRBJ2-7; D perhaps matches TRBD2 (6 bases). The ends were cut back, 5 bases at V and 5 bases at J, with 16 bases in the middle. This CDR3 is 14 amino acids long. Germline CDR1 reads PRHDT; CDR2 reads FYEKMQ (reference sequence). Here the CDR3 reads CASSAGLYPNEQYV. The CDR3 coding sequence is TGTGCCAGCAGCGCCGGACTATACCCTAACGAGCAGTACGTC.

This clone appeared a single time. The rearrangement joins TRBV7-9 to TRBJ1-5; D gene unclear. V shed 3 bases and J shed 1 base, with 10 bases lying between them. This CDR3 is 15 amino acids long. Germline assignment: CDR1 SEHNR and CDR2 FQNEAQ (reference sequence). CDR3 DNA sequence: TGTGCCAGCAGCTTGGGAGGCGAAAGCAATCAGCCCCAGCATTTT. Its protein product is CASSLGGESNQPQHF.

The rearrangement links TRBV18 to TRBJ2-7; 7 bases line up with TRBD1. Germline V lookup: CDR1 KGHSH, CDR2 LQKENI. The CDR3 is 13 residues long. With 6 bases clipped from V and 2 bases from J, the junction kept 4 bases outside the gene matches. The CDR3: CASSRQGTYEQYV. The CDR3 nucleotides read TGTGCCAGCTCTCGACAGGGTACCTACGAGCAGTACGTC.

The chain couples TRBV29-1 to TRBJ2-3; 13 bases are shared with TRBD2. This CDR3 spans 14 amino acids. Germline assignment: CDR1 SQVTM and CDR2 ANQGSEA. J lost 4 bases, V lost 6 bases, and 4 bases had no gene match. The CDR3 is CSVLAGGGPDTQYF. Written as DNA, the CDR3 is TGCAGCGTACTAGCGGGAGGGGGCCCAGATACGCAGTATTTT.

This chain connects TRBV27 to TRBJ1-5; TRBD1 agrees at 9 bases. Germline trimming cut 2 bases from V and 4 bases from J; bases unmatched to any gene: 3. CDR1 is MNHEY and CDR2 is SMNVEV in the germline V gene (reference sequence). CDR3 length: 15 amino acids. CDR3 region: CASSLGTGSNQPQHF. The CDR3 DNA sequence: TGTGCCAGCAGTTTAGGGACAGGGTCAAATCAGCCCCAGCATTTT.

The chain combines TRBV19 with TRBJ2-3, with TRBD1 as a possible D gene (5 bases). CDR1 is LNHDA and CDR2 is SQIVND in the germline V gene (reference sequence). V lost 7 bases and J 2 bases, leaving 16 bases between the germline ends. The CDR3 covers 15 residues. The CDR3 DNA is TGTGCCAGTACACAAACAGGAATTGACACAGATACGCAGTATTTT. The encoded protein is CASTQTGIDTDTQYF.

In this sample, this clone turned up a few times. This chain connects TRBV30 to TRBJ2-2, with D perhaps matching TRBD1 (5 bases). CDR1 and CDR2 (germline): GTSNPN, SVGIG (reference sequence). This CDR3 spans 14 amino acids. The V gene lost 0 bases and the J gene lost 3 bases, with 8 bases spanning the gap. The CDR3 spells CAWSVDSYTGELFF. The CDR3 DNA is TGTGCCTGGAGTGTCGACAGTTACACCGGGGAGCTGTTTTTT. The full variable domain, rest sourced from reference TRBV30 and TRBJ2-2, is SQTIHQWPATLVQPVGSPLSLECTVEGTSNPNLYWYRQAAGRGLQLLFYSVGIGQISSEVPQNLSASRPQDRQFILSSKKLLLSDSGFYLCAWSVDSYTGELFFGEGSRLTVL.